This T cell receptor (beta chain) emerged from a study of technical replicates of blood from a few donors. The germline CDR1 and CDR2 sequences are LNHDA and SQIVND (reference sequence). The V end was cut by 8 bases, the J end by 6 bases, with 11 bases between. This CDR3 is built from 12 residues. This clone has only one observation. The table came from immunoSEQ multiplex PCR; TCRdb's copy has only in-frame clones and leaves some out. The sample includes 25,000 to 40,000 clones, more than 80% of them seen just once. This clonotype was obtained from a human donor in good health. Some clones in this sample may be carry-over from other donors' samples. V usage is TRBV19 and J usage is TRBJ1-5, with D possibly being TRBD1 (5 bases). Sample: PBMCs. The CDR3: CASGAMGQPQHF. The CDR3 nucleotides read TGTGCCAGTGGGGCCATGGGTCAGCCCCAGCATTTT.